Sequencing of this T cell receptor (beta chain) was carried out in a study of CXCR3-negative and CXCR3-positive naive CD8 T cells. Study-wide results and limits: The naive subsets expressed comparable surface CD5, and the authors inferred TCR strength from TRB CDR3 properties.

The libraries of TRB cDNA were constructed through 5' RACE using UMI labels. TCRdb re-called the 5' RACE reads and shows each CDR3 protein once, DNA omitted. This sample contains around 81,000 distinct CDR3 sequences. As regards this clonotype: The target antigen is unknown.

The sequenced sample consisted of naive CXCR3- CD8+ T cells from blood. Subset specified: CD45RO-CCR7+CD27+CD95- naive CD8+ T cells lacking CXCR3 (TNR3-). This sequence originates from a human donor in good health. Some clones in this sample may be carry-over from other donors' samples.

CDR3 sequence: CASSSDHNEQFF. The chain has TRBV7-9 and TRBJ2-1. CDR1 and CDR2 from the germline V gene are SEHNR and FQNEAQ (reference sequence). The CDR3 is 12 residues long. The full variable domain, with the rest looked up from reference TRBV7-9 and TRBJ2-1, is DTGVSQNPRHKITKRGQNVTFRCDPISEHNRLYWYRQTLGQGPEFLTYFQNEAQLEKSRLLSDRFSAERPKGSFSTLEIQRTEQGDSAMYLCASSSDHNEQFFGPGTRLTVL.